This T cell receptor beta chain was captured by sequencing in a study of patients and donors after allogeneic stem cell transplantation. The V and J ends lost 5 bases and 2 bases respectively, with 4 bases between them. From germline, CDR1 is LGHDT and CDR2 YNNKEL (reference sequence). This CDR3 has 12 residues. In its sample, this clonotype was seen a few times. TCRdb redid the calling of the RT-PCR reads with MiXCR, one entry per CDR3 protein. The profile shows about 210,000 distinct CDR3 sequences, over 30% of them singletons. The sample comprised blood, either unsorted or a sorted T cell fraction (not recorded which). The gene calls are TRBV3-1 and TRBJ1-5; no reliable D call. The TCR was taken from a human donor who was either an allogeneic HSCT recipient or a stem cell or donor lymphocyte infusion donor (not recorded which). It is not recorded whose cells these are; they may come from a transplant donor. CDR3 coding DNA: TGTGCCAGCAGCTGGGGCAATCAGCCCCAGCATTTT. Translating it yields CASSWGNQPQHF.